The present entry profiles one TCR beta chain with its context. Based on CD45RO/CCR7/CD25/CD127/CD95/CD27, CD4+ regulatory, stem cell-like memory, naive and central memory cells were sorted. Every isolated RNA sample was fully reverse transcribed, so sequencing captured expressed TCRB transcripts. Data came from immunoSEQ multiplex PCR; TCRdb stores just in-frame clones and leaves some out. This sample has approximately 200,000 clones, with 9.6% found just once. The data belong to a study of beta chain features in type 1 diabetes. CDR1 is LNHDA, CDR2 SQIVND, per germline (reference sequence). The CDR3 totals 16 residues. Between the trimmed V and J ends, which lost 4 bases and 3 bases, there was a span of 18 bases.

This receptor was obtained from a woman aged 18-35 years in good health. The chain couples TRBV19 to TRBJ1-1; D gene unclear. Sequenced: naive CD4+ T cells from blood. For the CDR3, the DNA is TGTGCCAGTAGTACTGCAGGAGGAGGGAGATACACTGAAGCTTTCTTT. It yields the protein CASSTAGGGRYTEAFF.